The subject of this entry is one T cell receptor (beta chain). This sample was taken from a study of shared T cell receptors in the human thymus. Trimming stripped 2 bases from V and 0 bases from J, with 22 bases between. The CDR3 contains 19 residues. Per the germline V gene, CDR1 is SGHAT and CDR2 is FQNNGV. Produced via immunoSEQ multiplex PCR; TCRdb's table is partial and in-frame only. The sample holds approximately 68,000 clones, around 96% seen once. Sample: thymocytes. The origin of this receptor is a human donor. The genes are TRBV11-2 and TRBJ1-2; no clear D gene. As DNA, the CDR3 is TGTGCCAGCAGCTTAATCCGGGAAGATCCCCAATTTTCTAACTATGGCTACACCTTC. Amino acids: CASSLIREDPQFSNYGYTF.